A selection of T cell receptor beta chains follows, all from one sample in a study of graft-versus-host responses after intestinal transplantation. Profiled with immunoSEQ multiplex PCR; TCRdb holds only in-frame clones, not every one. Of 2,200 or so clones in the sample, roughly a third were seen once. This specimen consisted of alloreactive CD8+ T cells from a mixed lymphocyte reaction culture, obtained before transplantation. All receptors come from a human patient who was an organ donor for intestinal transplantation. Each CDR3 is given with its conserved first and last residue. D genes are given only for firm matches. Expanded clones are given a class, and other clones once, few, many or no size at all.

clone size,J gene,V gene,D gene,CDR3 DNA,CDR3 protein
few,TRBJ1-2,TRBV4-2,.,TGTGCCAGCAGCCTTAATACAGGGAACTATGGCTACACCTTC,CASSLNTGNYGYTF
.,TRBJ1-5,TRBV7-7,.,TGTGCCAGCAGCTTAAGGGGGGCCTTCAATCAGCCCCAGCATTTT,CASSLRGAFNQPQHF
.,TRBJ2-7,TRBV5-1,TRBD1,TGCGCCAGCAGCCGAAACACCGGGACAGGGGCCTACGAGCAGTACTTC,CASSRNTGTGAYEQYF
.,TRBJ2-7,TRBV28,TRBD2,TGTGCCAGCAGTTTATTTTCTAGCGGGGGTCTCGAGCAGTACTTC,CASSLFSSGGLEQYF
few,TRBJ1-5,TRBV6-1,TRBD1,TGTGCCAGCGGTTTGGACAGGATAAATGATCAGCCCCAGCATTTT,CASGLDRINDQPQHF
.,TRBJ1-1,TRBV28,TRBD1,TGTGCCAGCAGTTGGGACAGGGGGAACAAGGGGTACACTGAAGCTTTCTTT,CASSWDRGNKGYTEAFF
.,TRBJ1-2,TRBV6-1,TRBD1,TGTGCCAGCACTTTGACAGGGGGCTATGGCTACACCTTC,CASTLTGGYGYTF
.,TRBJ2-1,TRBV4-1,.,TGCGCCAGCAGCCTTGTGTCTTTACGGGGGGCCAGCTCCTACAATGAGCAGTTCTTC,CASSLVSLRGASSYNEQFF
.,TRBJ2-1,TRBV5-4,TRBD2,TGTGCCAGCAGTGGAACTAGCGGGGACAATGAGCAGTTCTTC,CASSGTSGDNEQFF
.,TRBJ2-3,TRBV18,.,TGTGCCAGCTCACCCTCCCTGGGGGGAACGCAGTATTTT,CASSPSLGGTQYF
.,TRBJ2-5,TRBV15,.,TGTGCCACCAGCACCTTTGACCGCCAAGAGACCCAGTACTTC,CATSTFDRQETQYF
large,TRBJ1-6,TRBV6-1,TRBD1,TGTGCCAGCAGCGAAGCGGACAGGGGAAATTCACCCCTCCACTTT,CASSEADRGNSPLHF
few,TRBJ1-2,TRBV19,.,TGTGCCAGTAGTATAGGGGGGCCGGTAGATGGCTACACCTTC,CASSIGGPVDGYTF
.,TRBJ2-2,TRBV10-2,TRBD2,TGCGCCAGCAGTCAACTAGCGGGGGTTTACGGGGAGCTGTTTTTT,CASSQLAGVYGELFF
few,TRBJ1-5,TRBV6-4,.,TGTGCCAGCAGTTCTAACCGGGACACCTCCTGGGGGATCAATCAGCCCCAGCATTTT,CASSSNRDTSWGINQPQHF
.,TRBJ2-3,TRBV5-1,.,TGCGCCAGCAGCTTGGCCGACGTTTTCCCGAGCACAGATACGCAGTATTTT,CASSLADVFPSTDTQYF
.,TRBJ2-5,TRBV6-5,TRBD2,TGTGCCAGCACGTGGCGGGAGGGGGAGACCCAGTACTTC,CASTWREGETQYF
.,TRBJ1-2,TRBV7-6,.,TGTGCCAGCAGCTTAGACGGAGGATATGGCTACACCTTC,CASSLDGGYGYTF
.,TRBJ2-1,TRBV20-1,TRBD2,TGCAGTGCTCCTAGCGGGGTGAAGGAGTTCTTC,CSAPSGVKEFF
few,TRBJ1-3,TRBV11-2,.,TGTGCCAGCAGCTTAGTGTCGGGGCCTGGAAACACCATATATTTT,CASSLVSGPGNTIYF
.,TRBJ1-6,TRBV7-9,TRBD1,TGTGCCAGCAGCCCAATACAGGGGGCGCACCCCTATAATTCACCCCTCCACTTT,CASSPIQGAHPYNSPLHF
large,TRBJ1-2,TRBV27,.,TGTGCCAGCAGTTTCGTTCAGGGATATGGCTACACCTTC,CASSFVQGYGYTF
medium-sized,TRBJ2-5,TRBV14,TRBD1,TGTGCCAGCAGCCACCGGGACAGGGGGCTTCGCGAGACCCAGTACTTC,CASSHRDRGLRETQYF
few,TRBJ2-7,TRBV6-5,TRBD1,TGTGCCAGCAGTGTTACAGGGGGCGGATACGAGCAGTACTTC,CASSVTGGGYEQYF
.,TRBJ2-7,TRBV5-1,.,TGCGCCAGCAGCGGGGGGATTCAGGGAGACTACGAGCAGTACTTC,CASSGGIQGDYEQYF
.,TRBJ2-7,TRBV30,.,TGTGCCTGGAGCCTACCGTACGAGCAGTACTTC,CAWSLPYEQYF
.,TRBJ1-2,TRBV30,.,TGTGCCTGGGGGCAGGGCGCGACGGGTGGCTACACCTTC,CAWGQGATGGYTF
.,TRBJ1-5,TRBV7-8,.,TGTGTCGAACCCCCCCAAACTGCGCATCAGCCCCAGCATTTT,CVEPPQTAHQPQHF
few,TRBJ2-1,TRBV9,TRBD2,TGTGCCAGCAGCTCGAGGACTAGCGGGGTGAAAAATGAGCAGTTCTTC,CASSSRTSGVKNEQFF